The rows below give T cell receptor beta chains drawn from one sample of a study of shared clonotypes between healthy human individuals. Repertoires were generated with immunoSEQ multiplex PCR, while TCRdb's copy carries only in-frame clones and drops some. The sample records about 1.1 million clones, 70% to 85% being singletons. The sequenced material came from memory CD4+ T cells from PBMCs. The receptors derive from a man aged 18 to 29 in good health. Some clones in this sample may be carry-over from other donors' samples. CDR3s include the opening cysteine and the closing phenylalanine or tryptophan. Fields, in order: D gene, V gene, clone size, J gene, CDR3 protein, CDR3 DNA. The D gene is left open where the match is weak. Clone size is given for some rows only: seen once, a few or many times, or a class if the clone is expanded.

>.|TRBV5-1|.|TRBJ2-1
CASSSYRVASYNEQFF
TGCGCCAGCAGCTCCTACAGGGTGGCCTCCTACAATGAGCAGTTCTTC
>.|TRBV6-6|.|TRBJ2-7
CASSYSGIEQYF
TGTGCCAGCAGTTACTCAGGGATCGAGCAGTACTTC
>.|TRBV2|.|TRBJ1-5
CASSTYLQQPQHF
TGTGCCAGCAGCACATACCTCCAACAGCCCCAGCATTTT
>.|TRBV7-3|few|TRBJ2-3
CASSLTSGTDTQYF
TGTGCCAGCAGCTTAACTAGCGGAACAGATACGCAGTATTTT
>.|TRBV5-1|.|TRBJ1-1
CASKGREVNTEAFF
TGCGCCAGCAAGGGTAGGGAGGTGAACACTGAAGCTTTCTTT
>.|TRBV4-1|few|TRBJ2-7
CASSHSGFDEQYF
TGCGCCAGCAGCCATTCAGGGTTCGACGAGCAGTACTTC
>.|TRBV15|.|TRBJ1-1
CATSRGGVVNTEAFF
TGTGCCACCTCAAGGGGGGGCGTGGTGAACACTGAAGCTTTCTTT
>.|TRBV7-2|once|TRBJ1-5
CASSLVGRGGNQPQHF
TGTGCCAGCAGCTTAGTGGGCAGGGGCGGCAATCAGCCCCAGCATTTT
>.|TRBV18|once|TRBJ2-5
CASSPNPGPRGLQETQYF
TGTGCCAGCTCACCAAATCCGGGACCTCGGGGCCTCCAAGAGACCCAGTACTTC
>.|TRBV18|.|TRBJ2-3
CASSPQGFADTQYF
TGTGCCAGCTCACCACAGGGGTTTGCAGATACGCAGTATTTT
>TRBD1|TRBV13|.|TRBJ1-1
CASSSYRGMTEAFF
TGTGCCAGCAGCAGTTACAGGGGGATGACTGAAGCTTTCTTT
>.|TRBV2|.|TRBJ2-7
CASSEETEQYF
TGTGCCAGCAGTGAGGAGACCGAGCAGTACTTC
>.|TRBV30|.|TRBJ1-6
CASARQAGSPLHF
TGTGCCAGTGCTCGGCAGGCGGGCTCACCCCTCCACTTT
>.|TRBV7-9|few|TRBJ2-7
CASSPYDEQYF
TGTGCCAGCAGCCCCTACGACGAGCAGTACTTC
>TRBD1|TRBV19|.|TRBJ2-7
CASSRDRVGEQYF
TGTGCCAGTAGTCGGGACAGGGTGGGGGAGCAGTACTTC
>.|TRBV7-2|.|TRBJ2-3
CASSLIGWDTQYF
TGTGCCAGCAGCCTCATCGGGTGGGATACGCAGTATTTT
>TRBD1|TRBV19|.|TRBJ1-2
CASTITGTANYGYTF
TGTGCCAGTACCATCACCGGGACAGCTAACTATGGCTACACCTTC
>TRBD2|TRBV28|.|TRBJ2-7
CASSLSGRASYEQYF
TGTGCCAGCAGTTTGAGCGGGAGGGCCTCCTACGAGCAGTACTTC
>.|TRBV11-2|.|TRBJ1-1
CASSPGRGAGAFF
TGTGCCAGCAGCCCGGGACGGGGGGCTGGAGCTTTCTTT
>.|TRBV6-1|many|TRBJ1-2
CASSENEEYYGYTF
TGTGCCAGCAGTGAAAATGAGGAATACTATGGCTACACCTTC
>.|TRBV7-3|once|TRBJ2-1
CASSRLPRGEGEQFF
TGTGCCAGCAGCCGATTGCCGCGGGGAGAAGGAGAGCAGTTCTTC
>TRBD1|TRBV4-3|.|TRBJ1-2
CASSPQTGGVNTF
TGCGCCAGCAGCCCCCAGACAGGGGGGGTGAACACCTTC
>.|TRBV9|few|TRBJ1-5
CASSVYGAEDQPQHF
TGTGCCAGCAGCGTATATGGAGCGGAGGATCAGCCCCAGCATTTT
>.|TRBV2|.|TRBJ2-3
CASSERDTSTDTQYF
TGTGCCAGCAGTGAAAGGGACACTAGCACAGATACGCAGTATTTT
>.|TRBV5-4|many|TRBJ2-5
CASSLAVLGMAETQYF
TGTGCCAGCAGCTTGGCGGTCTTGGGCATGGCGGAGACCCAGTACTTC
>TRBD1|TRBV6-5|.|TRBJ2-5
CASRPGTGTETQYF
TGTGCCAGCAGGCCCGGGACAGGGACAGAGACCCAGTACTTC
>TRBD1|TRBV7-8|.|TRBJ2-1
CASRRTGSSYNEQFF
TGTGCCAGCAGAAGGACAGGGAGTTCCTACAATGAGCAGTTCTTC
>.|TRBV18|.|TRBJ2-2
CASSPLGLLGNTGELFF
TGTGCCAGCTCACCATTGGGACTCTTGGGGAACACCGGGGAGCTGTTTTTT
>.|TRBV7-2|.|TRBJ1-6
CASSLAQDGSNSPLHF
TGTGCCAGCAGCTTAGCCCAGGACGGGTCGAATTCACCCCTCCACTTT
>TRBD1|TRBV6-5|once|TRBJ1-2
CASRSDRQGAYGYTF
TGTGCCAGCAGATCTGACCGACAGGGAGCCTATGGCTACACCTTC
>.|TRBV25-1|many|TRBJ2-7
CASSLREAPYEQYF
TGTGCCAGCAGTCTGCGAGAAGCGCCCTACGAGCAGTACTTC
>.|TRBV7-2|.|TRBJ2-1
CASSLYARLNEQFF
TGTGCCAGCAGCTTATACGCCCGGTTGAATGAGCAGTTCTTC
>.|TRBV11-2|.|TRBJ2-2
CASSPSDPAGTGELFF
TGTGCCAGCAGCCCCTCGGACCCGGCGGGCACCGGGGAGCTGTTTTTT
>.|TRBV19|.|TRBJ2-3
CASSIRVPDTQYF
TGTGCCAGTAGTATACGTGTCCCAGATACGCAGTATTTT
>TRBD1|TRBV2|few|TRBJ1-4
CASRSGTGLKLFF
TGTGCCAGCAGGAGCGGGACAGGCCTCAAACTGTTTTTT
>TRBD2|TRBV5-5|.|TRBJ2-1
CASSRSVAGTYNEQFF
TGTGCCAGCAGCCGCTCCGTAGCGGGGACCTACAATGAGCAGTTCTTC
>.|TRBV4-2|.|TRBJ1-1
CASSFEVDKMNTEAFF
TGTGCCAGCAGCTTCGAGGTAGATAAAATGAACACTGAAGCTTTCTTT
>.|TRBV11-2|.|TRBJ2-1
CASSLVSGLYNEQFF
TGTGCCAGCAGCTTAGTGTCCGGCCTTTACAATGAGCAGTTCTTC
>.|TRBV5-6|.|TRBJ2-3
CASSPTTGAGGTDTQYF
TGTGCCAGCAGCCCCACGACAGGGGCGGGAGGCACAGATACGCAGTATTTT
>TRBD1|TRBV5-1|.|TRBJ2-4
CASSLEPPGQQNIQYF
TGCGCCAGCAGCTTGGAGCCACCGGGACAGCAAAACATTCAGTACTTC
>TRBD1|TRBV15|.|TRBJ1-1
CATSGGTGGLNTEAFF
TGTGCCACCAGCGGTGGGACAGGGGGCCTGAACACTGAAGCTTTCTTT
>.|TRBV10-1|.|TRBJ2-1
CASSWGLGSSYNEQFF
TGCGCCAGCAGTTGGGGGTTAGGGAGCTCCTACAATGAGCAGTTCTTC
>.|TRBV5-1|.|TRBJ2-7
CASSPGTPVYEQYF
TGCGCCAGCAGCCCCGGGACACCCGTCTACGAGCAGTACTTC
>TRBD1|TRBV28|once|TRBJ1-2
CASRSRAGTDNYGYTF
TGTGCCAGCAGGTCGAGGGCCGGGACAGACAACTATGGCTACACCTTC
>TRBD1|TRBV28|once|TRBJ1-2
CASRTGTGKSANYGYTF
TGTGCCAGCAGGACGGGGACAGGGAAATCCGCTAACTATGGCTACACCTTC
>.|TRBV6-1|.|TRBJ2-1
CASSEGSMPYNEQFF
TGTGCCAGCAGTGAAGGGTCTATGCCCTACAATGAGCAGTTCTTC
>.|TRBV28|.|TRBJ2-1
CASRPPGGAYNEQFF
TGTGCCAGCAGACCACCCGGCGGGGCATACAATGAGCAGTTCTTC
>.|TRBV4-1|.|TRBJ1-1
CASSQKAGATEAFF
TGCGCCAGCAGCCAAAAAGCTGGGGCCACTGAAGCTTTCTTT
>TRBD1|TRBV27|.|TRBJ2-1
CASTGRDRGLNEQFF
TGTGCCAGCACTGGACGGGACAGGGGATTGAATGAGCAGTTCTTC
>.|TRBV9|few|TRBJ2-5
CASSVGHGGAETQYF
TGTGCCAGCAGCGTAGGGCACGGAGGGGCAGAGACCCAGTACTTC
>.|TRBV14|.|TRBJ2-4
CASSQDLGNIQYF
TGTGCCAGCAGCCAAGATTTGGGAAACATTCAGTACTTC
>TRBD1|TRBV6-5|.|TRBJ1-2
CASSRKQGTFYGYTF
TGTGCCAGCAGTCGAAAACAGGGGACGTTCTATGGCTACACCTTC